The clone carrying this T cell receptor (beta chain) was observed a few times. Its antigen is still unknown. The record originates from a study of T cells in Graves' hyperthyroidism and ophthalmopathy. Study-level information: Before treatment of any kind, peripheral blood was taken at initial diagnosis.

Study results and caveats: Prediction of ophthalmopathy progression came a median 6.5 months pre-onset.

The CDR3 regions of TCR beta were amplified from RNA transcripts. The HTBI primer set served for first-round RT-PCR of the TCR CDR3. Each CDR3 protein gets one entry after TCRdb re-called the multiplex PCR reads with MiXCR. The table shows approximately 620,000 distinct CDR3 sequences, with about a sixth occurring only once. Uncontrolled infection, other autoimmune disease, pregnancy or lactation excluded patients. CDR3 size: 12 residues. Trimming cost V 2 bases and J 8 bases, with 9 bases left between them. Germline V gene sequence: CDR1 MNHNY, CDR2 SVGAGI (reference sequence). The chain is built from TRBV6-6 and TRBJ1-1, with D unresolved. This TCR came from a middle-aged woman with Graves' ophthalmopathy. Input material: blood. CDR3 nucleotide sequence: TGTGCCAGCAGTTACCCTGGACTCGAAGCTTTCTTT. This codes for CASSYPGLEAFF.